This TCR beta chain is drawn from a study of T-cell memory formation after mild COVID-19. Study-level information: Clusters of TCRs were largely donor specific.

V was trimmed by 4 bases and J by 0 bases, leaving 9 bases between them. The germline V gene has CDR1 SEHNR and CDR2 FQNEAQ (reference sequence). CDR3 size: 14 residues. Study-level points and caveats: Among CD4+ contracting clones, most were CM and EM, and CD8+ ones EMRA. The SARS-CoV-2 specificity of second-wave clones reaching peak at day 37 remained unverified. CD4/CD8 balance characterized clones contracting day 15 to 85, and CD4+ skew characterized later expanders.

TCRdb re-called the 5' RACE reads through MiXCR, storing one row per CDR3 protein. The data contain hundreds of thousands of distinct CDR3 sequences, less than 25% of them singletons. A few counts support this clonotype. The target antigen is unknown. Specimen: PBMCs or a T cell subset sorted from them (not recorded which). The chain uses TRBV7-9 and TRBJ1-2, with TRBD1 as a possible D gene (5 bases). The clonotype originates from an adult woman who had mild COVID-19 (a few samples of this study predate the infection). Cell type and time point are not known. The CDR3 DNA reads TGTGCCAGCAGCTCGACAGCCCCTAACTATGGCTACACCTTC. It yields the protein CASSSTAPNYGYTF.